This TCR beta chain was observed in a study of CD8 T cells in Susac syndrome (dated by TCRdb to the late 2010s). In terms of the full investigation: Repertoire sequencing was used to test whether CD8+ T cell activation and differentiation in Susac syndrome was antigen driven.

General findings and caveats noted by the study authors: The number of individuals in the TCR sequencing and HLA analysis was acknowledged as relatively small.

Details on this clonotype: This clone's antigen is unknown. No much larger clone exists at a distance of one base, and base qualities are not known.

Peripheral blood CD8+ and CD4+ T cells from healthy donors, Susac syndrome patients and multiple sclerosis patients were profiled by high-throughput TCR beta sequencing. Healthy donors were age- and sex-matched controls. Bulk CD8+ and CD4+ T cells were purified magnetically by negative isolation, whereas CD8+ TEMRA cells were enriched by FACS. Blood was drawn into EDTA tubes, processed within 24 hours, and PBMCs were isolated by density gradient centrifugation. PBMCs intended for TCR sequencing were cryopreserved in liquid nitrogen and were subsequently thawed in a 37 degrees C water bath. A purity of at least 90% was achieved for sorted or isolated CD4+, CD8+ and CD8+ TEMRA cells. RNA was extracted with the RNeasy kit and 0.5 to 1 ug was reverse transcribed using random hexamers. The immunoSEQ multiplex PCR assay, which covers 54 Vbeta and 13 Jbeta segments, was used to amplify TCR beta CDR3 regions. PCR amplification bias was corrected by using a synthetic template baseline for primer optimization and computational correction. On the authors' methods: Reads were annotated to V, D and J genes according to IMGT and were analyzed with immunoSEQ Analyzer, with only productive sequences retained. To calculate clonality, Shannon entropy was normalized by log2 of the number of productive unique sequences and then subtracted from one. Public and private clones were assessed among the 100 most prevalent clones of each patient and control. Susac-specific clones were defined as absent from healthy and MS cohorts, around 1,000 published viral clones and other ImmuneACCESS disease sequences. TCRdb's own reprocessing of the public reads used fastp at Q25 and MiXCR and kept productive beta chains. Rows with a matching CDR3 protein are joined into one entry that keeps the most common DNA and genes. The V and J calls come from TCRdb's annotation, not from the publication. The sample table lists about 210,000 distinct CDR3 sequences, 90% to 95% of them with a count of one. 0.1% of the sample lies in the top ten.

The clonotype comes from a human donor in good health. Sequenced input: CD4+ T cells from PBMCs.

CDR3 reads: CATVDRTDTQYF. The DNA sequence reads TGTGCCACTGTGGACCGCACAGATACGCAGTATTTT. The V gene is TRBV24-1 and the J gene is TRBJ2-3; the D gene cannot be resolved reliably. Including the terminal cysteine and phenylalanine, the CDR3 comprises 12 residues. Only the CDR3 part of the read is kept: 36 bases, read in frame from the first base. Cut back by 10 bases and 1 base, the V and J ends lie 8 bases apart. Based on the germline V gene, the CDR1 and CDR2 sequences are KGHDR and SFDVKD.